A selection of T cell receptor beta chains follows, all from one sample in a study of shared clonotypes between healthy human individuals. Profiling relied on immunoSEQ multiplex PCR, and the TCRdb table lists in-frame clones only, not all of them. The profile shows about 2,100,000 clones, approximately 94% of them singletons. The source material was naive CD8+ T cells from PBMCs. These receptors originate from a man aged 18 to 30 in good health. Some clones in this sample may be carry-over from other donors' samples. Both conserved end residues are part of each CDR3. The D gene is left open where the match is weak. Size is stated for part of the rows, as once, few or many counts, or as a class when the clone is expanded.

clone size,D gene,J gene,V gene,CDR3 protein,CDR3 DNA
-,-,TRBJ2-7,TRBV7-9,CASSFGLYYEQYF,TGTGCCAGCAGCTTTGGACTCTACTACGAGCAGTACTTC
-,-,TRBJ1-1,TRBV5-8,CASSLSRNTEAFF,TGTGCCAGCAGCTTATCGAGGAACACTGAAGCTTTCTTT
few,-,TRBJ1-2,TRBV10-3,CAISFGEIPYYTF,TGTGCCATCAGTTTCGGGGAAATCCCTTACTACACCTTC
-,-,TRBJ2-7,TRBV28,CASRRDDYEQYF,TGTGCCAGCAGAAGAGACGACTACGAGCAGTACTTC
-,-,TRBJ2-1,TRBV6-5,CASSWRGSVNEQFF,TGTGCCAGCAGTTGGAGGGGGTCAGTAAATGAGCAGTTCTTC
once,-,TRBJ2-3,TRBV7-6,CASSPDGIGATYF,TGTGCCAGCAGCCCTGATGGGATAGGGGCGACGTATTTT
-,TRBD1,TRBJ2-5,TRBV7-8,CASSLATPGQGGLMETQYF,TGTGCCAGCAGCTTAGCGACCCCCGGACAGGGGGGTTTGATGGAGACCCAGTACTTC
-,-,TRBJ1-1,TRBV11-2,CASSRGNTEAFF,TGTGCCAGCAGCCGAGGGAACACTGAAGCTTTCTTT
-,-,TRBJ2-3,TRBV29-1,CSVLLMGASTDTQYF,TGCAGCGTCCTCCTAATGGGTGCTAGCACAGATACGCAGTATTTT
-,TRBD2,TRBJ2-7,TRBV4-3,CASSQDEGAGWWEQYF,TGCGCCAGCAGCCAAGATGAAGGAGCGGGGTGGTGGGAGCAGTACTTC
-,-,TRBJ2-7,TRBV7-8,CASSRGAGAFTYEQYF,TGTGCCAGCAGCCGAGGGGCAGGGGCCTTTACCTACGAGCAGTACTTC
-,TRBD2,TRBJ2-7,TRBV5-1,CASSETSGSPGEQYF,TGCGCCAGCAGCGAGACTAGCGGGAGCCCGGGGGAGCAGTACTTC
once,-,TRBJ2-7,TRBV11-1,CASSDPGRRSAYEQYF,TGTGCCAGCAGCGATCCGGGACGTCGGTCCGCCTACGAGCAGTACTTC
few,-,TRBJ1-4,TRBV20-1,CSASGDEKLFF,TGCAGCGCATCGGGGGATGAAAAACTGTTTTTT
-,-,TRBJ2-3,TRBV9,CASSSEGADTQYF,TGTGCCAGCAGCTCGGAAGGGGCAGATACGCAGTATTTT
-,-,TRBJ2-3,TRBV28,CASRFGPSGDTQYF,TGTGCCAGCAGGTTTGGCCCCAGCGGGGATACGCAGTATTTT
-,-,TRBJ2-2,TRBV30,CAWSILDSSGELFF,TGTGCCTGGAGTATCCTAGACAGTTCCGGGGAGCTGTTTTTT
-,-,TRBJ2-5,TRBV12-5,CASGHGTRETQYF,TGTGCTAGTGGACACGGGACACGCGAGACCCAGTACTTC
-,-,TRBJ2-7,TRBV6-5,CASSYSRSSNYEQYF,TGTGCCAGCAGTTATAGTCGTTCGAGCAACTACGAGCAGTACTTC
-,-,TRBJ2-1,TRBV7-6,CASSPRGIQHNEQFF,TGTGCCAGCAGCCCACGGGGAATCCAACACAATGAGCAGTTCTTC
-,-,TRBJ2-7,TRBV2,CASSEPGISYEQYF,TGTGCCAGCAGTGAACCGGGTATATCCTACGAGCAGTACTTC
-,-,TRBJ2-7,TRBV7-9,CASSPRDGWVREQYF,TGTGCCAGCAGCCCCCGGGACGGGTGGGTACGGGAGCAGTACTTC
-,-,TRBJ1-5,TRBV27,CASSLRGLNQPQHF,TGTGCCAGCAGTTTACGCGGGTTGAATCAGCCCCAGCATTTT
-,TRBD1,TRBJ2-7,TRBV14,CASSPRDRVTIYEQYF,TGTGCCAGCAGCCCCCGGGACAGGGTAACAATATACGAGCAGTACTTC
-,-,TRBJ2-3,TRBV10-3,CAISDSAGPRTQYF,TGTGCCATCAGTGACTCGGCGGGACCCCGTACGCAGTATTTT
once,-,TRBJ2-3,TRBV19,CASSIVKGGYTDTQYF,TGTGCCAGTAGTATAGTGAAGGGGGGATACACAGATACGCAGTATTTT
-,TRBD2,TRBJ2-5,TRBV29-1,CSVVPTSGSPVETQYF,TGCAGCGTTGTCCCTACTAGCGGGAGTCCCGTCGAGACCCAGTACTTC
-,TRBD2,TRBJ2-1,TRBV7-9,CASSLGLATRGEQFF,TGTGCCAGCAGCTTGGGACTAGCGACCCGAGGTGAGCAGTTCTTC
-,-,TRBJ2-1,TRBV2,CASRVADDRGLEQFF,TGTGCCAGCAGAGTGGCGGACGACAGAGGCCTTGAGCAGTTCTTC
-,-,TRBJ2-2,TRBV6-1,CASSEMGKYTGELFF,TGTGCCAGCAGTGAAATGGGGAAGTACACCGGGGAGCTGTTTTTT
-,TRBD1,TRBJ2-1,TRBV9,CASSVEGASYNEQFF,TGTGCCAGCAGCGTAGAGGGGGCTTCCTACAATGAGCAGTTCTTC